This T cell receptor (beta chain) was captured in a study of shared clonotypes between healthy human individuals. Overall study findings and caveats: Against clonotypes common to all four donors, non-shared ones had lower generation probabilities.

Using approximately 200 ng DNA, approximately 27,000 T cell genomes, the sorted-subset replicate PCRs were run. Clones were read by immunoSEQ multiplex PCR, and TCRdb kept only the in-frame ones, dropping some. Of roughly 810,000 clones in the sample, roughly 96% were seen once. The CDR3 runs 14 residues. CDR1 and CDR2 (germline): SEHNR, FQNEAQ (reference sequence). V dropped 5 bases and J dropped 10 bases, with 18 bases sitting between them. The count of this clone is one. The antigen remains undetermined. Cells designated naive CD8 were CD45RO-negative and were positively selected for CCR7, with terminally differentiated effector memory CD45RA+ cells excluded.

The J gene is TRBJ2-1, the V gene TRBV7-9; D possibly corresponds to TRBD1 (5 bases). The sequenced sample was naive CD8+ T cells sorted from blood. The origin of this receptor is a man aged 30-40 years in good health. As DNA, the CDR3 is TGTGCCAGCAGCGAAACAACCCCAGGGAACGAGCAGTTCTTC. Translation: CASSETTPGNEQFF.